Included here is one T cell receptor (beta chain) sequence, with context. Its specific antigen is unknown. The input lacks base qualities; no much larger clone sits a single base away. This record belongs to a study of OX40 agonist ivuxolimab in advanced cancers. For the study in its entirety: Ivuxolimab was an agonistic, fully human IgG2 monoclonal antibody directed against OX40 (CD134), a costimulatory receptor. Among the roughly 50 dose-escalation patients, 19 had hepatocellular carcinoma, 15 or so melanoma, 9 renal cell carcinoma and 9 head and neck cancer. Partial responses were achieved by three dose-escalation patients, of whom one had hepatocellular carcinoma and two had cutaneous melanoma. Prior anti-PD-1, anti-PD-L1 or anti-CTLA-4 therapy was permitted, and about two fifths of dose-escalation patients had received checkpoint inhibitors. The paper reports the monotherapy dose-escalation portion (N ≈ 52 patients) of the phase I ivuxolimab trial. In the dose-escalation cohort, 65% to 90% of patients were male, and the mean age was approximately 64 years, with a range of roughly 20 to 85. Peripheral TCRbeta sequencing aimed to test whether ivuxolimab altered TCR sequence diversity and caused clonal T-cell expansion. Intravenous ivuxolimab was administered to patients every 2 weeks at six dose levels: 0.01, 0.1, 0.3, 1.5, 3 and 10 mg/kg.

For sequencing of the TCRbeta CDR3 region, genomic DNA was extracted from the sorted cells. The immunoSEQ Assay was used to sequence the TCRbeta CDR3 regions. TCRdb retrieved this table from immuneACCESS and kept in-frame rearrangements only. Not all clones are present; in checked studies, unresolved V genes account for under half, and no reason is known for the remainder. The sample table records some 59,000 clones; about 79% of these occur just once. Of the sample, roughly 2.3% falls within the top ten clones. The trial excluded patients who had a history of autoimmune disease or were on systemic immunosuppression. In every dose cohort, peripheral blood was drawn for TCR sequencing at baseline, cycle 4 day 1, and cycle 7 day 1. The samples were taken from a phase I, first-in-human, multicenter, open-label dose-escalation trial of ivuxolimab. Adults with locally advanced or metastatic melanoma, renal cell, hepatocellular, or head and neck squamous cell carcinoma were enrolled in the trial. CD4+ and CD8+ T cells were sorted separately from peripheral blood before TCR sequencing.

From its cysteine to its phenylalanine, the CDR3 spans 15 amino acids. Only the CDR3 DNA stays, 45 bases, in frame from base 1. The germline V gene (reference sequence) yields LNHDA for CDR1 and SQIVND for CDR2. V loses 4 bases, J loses 0 bases, and the germline ends lie 12 bases apart. Results and caveats for the whole study, not just this receptor: Antigen specificity was not determined for the clonally expanded peripheral T cells. In the 0.1-3.0 mg/kg groups, partial responders had among the lowest normalized peripheral clonal expansion, particularly in CD8+ T cells. At doses of 0.1 to 3.0 mg/kg, clonal expansion of both CD4+ and CD8+ blood T cells was observed from baseline to week 6. After ivuxolimab, CD8+ T cells had more expanded clones than CD4+ T cells on average. Low levels of normalized T-cell clonal expansion were also seen in some nonresponding patients.

The rearranged segments are TRBV19 and TRBJ2-5; no D gene is confidently identified. The sequencing used CD4+ or CD8+ T cells sorted from blood, collected in a trial of the OX40 agonist ivuxolimab. This clonotype was sampled from an adult with an advanced solid tumor such as melanoma, head and neck, liver or kidney cancer. CDR3 region: CASSTRTGYQETQYF. Read as DNA, the sequence is TGTGCCAGTAGTACCCGGACCGGCTACCAAGAGACCCAGTACTTC.